This paragraph reports one T cell receptor (beta chain). This sample is part of a study of cytomegalovirus exposure and HLA in healthy donors. PCR was performed using 60 Vbeta and 13 Jbeta primers. The table came from immunoSEQ multiplex PCR; TCRdb's copy has only in-frame clones and leaves some out. This table has around 100,000 clones, about 88% appearing once. Between the trimmed V and J ends, which lost 7 bases and 3 bases, there was a span of 15 bases. CDR1 is SQVTM, CDR2 ANQGSEA, per germline. The CDR3 is 13 amino acids. The rearrangement uses TRBV29-1 and TRBJ1-1; D unresolved. The receptor comes from a man aged 18 to 30 in good health and CMV-seronegative. Sequencing was performed on PBMCs. For the CDR3, the DNA is TGCAGCGGCGGCACTGGGAGGGACACTGAAGCTTTCTTT. This translates into CSGGTGRDTEAFF.